This TCR beta chain was obtained from a study of T cells expressing NK-cell markers (dated by TCRdb to between 2020 and 2021). For context, the study as a whole: TCR beta-chain repertoires were profiled in sorted CD3+CD56+NKG2C+, CD3+CD56+NKG2C- and CD3+CD56-NKG2C+ T-cell subsets from roughly eight donors. Libraries were sequenced as 2 x 150 bp reads on Illumina HiSeq 2000/2500, MiSeq or NextSeq. Among the eight sequenced donors, seven were HCMV-seropositive and one was HCMV-seronegative. The study sequenced eight donors, all healthy volunteers chosen at random: three men and five women.

Of note for this clonotype: Its antigen is still unknown.

Overall results and qualifications from the work: Those dominant clonotypes were again the most abundant among CD3+CD56-NKG2C+ cells in a few donors, at roughly 28.3-60.1%. Whether the expanded NKG2C-expressing T cell clones were specific for HCMV antigens remained unclear. In more than five donors, the dominant CD3+CD56+NKG2C+ clonotypes were found to rank among the top 10 CD8+ clonotypes and to make up about 1.0-7.5% of CD8+ T cells.

The instrument given in TCRdb is Illumina HiSeq 2000. TCR beta cDNA libraries were prepared using 5'RACE template switching, which introduced a universal primer site and unique molecular identifiers. Synthesis of cDNA was primed from the TCR beta constant segment and was followed by two consecutive PCR amplification steps. Turning to the authors' computational methods: Reads were demultiplexed and grouped by UMI with MIGEC, and clonotypes were assembled and quantified with MiTCR. To remove erroneous sequences, TCR cDNA sequences were retained only when supported by two or more reads. The tcR package was used for downstream repertoire analysis, with clonotypes matched between fractions based on CDR3 nucleotide sequence plus V segment. VDJmatch was used to annotate antigen specificity against VDJdb, with one amino acid substitution allowed in CDR3. After TCRdb reprocessed the reads, each CDR3 protein sequence was kept as one row, without DNA. The V and J calls here are based on TCRdb, not the publication. The table of this sample itemizes 500,000 to 700,000 distinct CDR3 sequences. Roughly 3.5% of the sample is taken by the ten largest.

To determine HCMV serostatus, a commercial ELISA kit was used to detect HCMV-specific IgG in serum. Ficoll density gradient centrifugation was used to isolate peripheral blood mononuclear cells from blood. CDR1 and CDR2 are drawn from the germline V gene: MNHEY, SVGEGT. The CDR3 contains 14 residues, cysteine and phenylalanine counted. No DNA was logged. In this chain, TRBV6-2 or TRBV6-3 is recombined with TRBJ2-1; as DNA is missing, the TRBD1 call by TCRdb cannot be tested. The TCR was taken from a man aged 18 to 30 in good health. Donor details come from another sample of the same person, matched by shared clones. The specimen was blood T cells: a sorted CD56 or NKG2C T cell subset, CD4+ or CD8+ T cells, or bulk PBMC T cells (not recorded which). The CDR3 loop reads CASSYGSPYNEQFF.